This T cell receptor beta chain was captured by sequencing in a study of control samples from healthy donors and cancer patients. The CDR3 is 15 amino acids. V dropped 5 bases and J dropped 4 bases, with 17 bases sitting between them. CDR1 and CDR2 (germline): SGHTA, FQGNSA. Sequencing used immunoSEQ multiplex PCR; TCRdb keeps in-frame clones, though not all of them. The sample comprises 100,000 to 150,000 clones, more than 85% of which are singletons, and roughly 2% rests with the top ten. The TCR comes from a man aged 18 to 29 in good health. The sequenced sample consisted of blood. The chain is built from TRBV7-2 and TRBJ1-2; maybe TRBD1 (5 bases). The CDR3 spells CASSPATGPGYGYTF. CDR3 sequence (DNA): TGTGCCAGCAGCCCCGCTACGGGGCCGGGCTATGGCTACACCTTC.